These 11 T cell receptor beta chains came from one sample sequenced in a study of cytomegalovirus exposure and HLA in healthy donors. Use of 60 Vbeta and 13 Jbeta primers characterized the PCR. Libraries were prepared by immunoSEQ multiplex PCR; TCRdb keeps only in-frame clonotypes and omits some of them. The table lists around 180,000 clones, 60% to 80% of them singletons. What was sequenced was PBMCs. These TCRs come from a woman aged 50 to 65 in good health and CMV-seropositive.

CDR3 residues: CASSPTGGTGNQPQHF. The CDR3 DNA follows: TGTGCCAGCAGTCCTACGGGAGGAACAGGCAATCAGCCCCAGCATTTT. The V and J genes are TRBV2 and TRBJ1-5; no clear D. CDR3 length: 16 amino acids. Germline assignment: CDR1 SNHLY and CDR2 FYNNEI. Trimming took off 5 bases at V and 2 bases at J, with 16 bases between the two ends.

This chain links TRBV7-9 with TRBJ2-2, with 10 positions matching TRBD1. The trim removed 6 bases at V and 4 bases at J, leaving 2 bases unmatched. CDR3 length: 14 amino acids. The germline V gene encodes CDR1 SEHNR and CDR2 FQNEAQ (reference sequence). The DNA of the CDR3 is TGTGCCAGCAGGGACAGGGGGACCACCGGGGAGCTGTTTTTT. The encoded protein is CASRDRGTTGELFF. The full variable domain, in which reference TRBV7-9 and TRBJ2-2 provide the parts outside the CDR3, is DTGVSQNPRHKITKRGQNVTFRCDPISEHNRLYWYRQTLGQGPEFLTYFQNEAQLEKSRLLSDRFSAERPKGSFSTLEIQRTEQGDSAMYLCASRDRGTTGELFFGEGSRLTVL.

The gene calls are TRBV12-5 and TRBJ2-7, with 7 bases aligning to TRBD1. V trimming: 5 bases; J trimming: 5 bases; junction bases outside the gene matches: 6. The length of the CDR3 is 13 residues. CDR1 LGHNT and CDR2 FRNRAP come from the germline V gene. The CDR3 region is CASGLHRGNEQYF. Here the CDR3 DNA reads TGTGCTAGTGGTCTTCACAGGGGCAACGAGCAGTACTTC.

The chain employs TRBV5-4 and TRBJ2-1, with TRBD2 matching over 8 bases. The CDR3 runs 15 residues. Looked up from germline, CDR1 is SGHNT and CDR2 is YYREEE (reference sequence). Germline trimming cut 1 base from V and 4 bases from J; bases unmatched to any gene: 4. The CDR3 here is CASSLQRGPYNEQFF. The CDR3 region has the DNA TGTGCCAGCAGCTTGCAGCGGGGGCCTTACAATGAGCAGTTCTTC.

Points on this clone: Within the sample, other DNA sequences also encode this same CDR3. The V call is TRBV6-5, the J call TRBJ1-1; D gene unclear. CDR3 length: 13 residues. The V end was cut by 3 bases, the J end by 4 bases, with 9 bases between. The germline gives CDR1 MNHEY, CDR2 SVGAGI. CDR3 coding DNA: TGTGCCAGCAGTTATAACGGAGGCACTGAAGCTTTCTTT. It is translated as CASSYNGGTEAFF.

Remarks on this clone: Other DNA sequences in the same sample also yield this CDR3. The CDR3 DNA sequence: TGTGCCACCAGCAGAGTCTACAGGGGCCTCTACGGCTACACCTTC. This codes for CATSRVYRGLYGYTF. The chain has TRBV15 and TRBJ1-2; the match to TRBD1 covers 7 bases. This CDR3 region has 15 residues. CDR1 is LNHNV, CDR2 YYDKDF, per germline (reference sequence). The junction had 10 bases not matched to a gene; V was cut back by 1 base and J by 8 bases.

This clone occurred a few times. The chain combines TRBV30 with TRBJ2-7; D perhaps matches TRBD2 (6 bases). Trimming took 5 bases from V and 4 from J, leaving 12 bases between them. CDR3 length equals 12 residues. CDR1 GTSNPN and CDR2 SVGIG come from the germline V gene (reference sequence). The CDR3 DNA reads TGTGCCTGGGCATACGGGGGATACGAGCAGTACTTC. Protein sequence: CAWAYGGYEQYF.

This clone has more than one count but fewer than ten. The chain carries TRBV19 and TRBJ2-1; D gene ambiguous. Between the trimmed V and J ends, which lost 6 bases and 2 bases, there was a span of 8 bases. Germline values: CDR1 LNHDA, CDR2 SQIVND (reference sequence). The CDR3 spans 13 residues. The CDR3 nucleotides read TGTGCCAGTAGACTATCCACCTACAATGAGCAGTTCTTC. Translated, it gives CASRLSTYNEQFF. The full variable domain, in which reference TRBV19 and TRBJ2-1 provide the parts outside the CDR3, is DGGITQSPKYLFRKEGQNVTLSCEQNLNHDAMYWYRQDPGQGLRLIYYSQIVNDFQKGDIAEGYSVSREKKESFPLTVTSAQKNPTAFYLCASRLSTYNEQFFGPGTRLTVL.

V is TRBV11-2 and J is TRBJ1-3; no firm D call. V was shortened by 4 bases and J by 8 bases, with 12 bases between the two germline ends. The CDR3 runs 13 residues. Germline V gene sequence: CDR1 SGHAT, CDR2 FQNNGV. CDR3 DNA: TGTGCCAGCAGCTCTTTTCAACTAGACACCATATATTTT. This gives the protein CASSSFQLDTIYF.

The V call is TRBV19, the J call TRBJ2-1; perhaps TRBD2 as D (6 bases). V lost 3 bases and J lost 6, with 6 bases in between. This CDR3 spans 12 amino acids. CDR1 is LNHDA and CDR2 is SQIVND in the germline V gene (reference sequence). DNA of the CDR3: TGTGCCAGTAGTATCGGGGGCAATGAGCAGTTCTTC. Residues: CASSIGGNEQFF. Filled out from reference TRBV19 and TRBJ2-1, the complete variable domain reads DGGITQSPKYLFRKEGQNVTLSCEQNLNHDAMYWYRQDPGQGLRLIYYSQIVNDFQKGDIAEGYSVSREKKESFPLTVTSAQKNPTAFYLCASSIGGNEQFFGPGTRLTVL.

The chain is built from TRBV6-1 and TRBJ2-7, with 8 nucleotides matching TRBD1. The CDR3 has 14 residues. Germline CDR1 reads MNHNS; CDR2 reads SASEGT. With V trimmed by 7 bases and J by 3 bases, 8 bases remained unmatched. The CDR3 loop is CASNPGTGVYEQYF. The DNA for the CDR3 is TGTGCCAGCAATCCCGGGACAGGAGTCTACGAGCAGTACTTC.